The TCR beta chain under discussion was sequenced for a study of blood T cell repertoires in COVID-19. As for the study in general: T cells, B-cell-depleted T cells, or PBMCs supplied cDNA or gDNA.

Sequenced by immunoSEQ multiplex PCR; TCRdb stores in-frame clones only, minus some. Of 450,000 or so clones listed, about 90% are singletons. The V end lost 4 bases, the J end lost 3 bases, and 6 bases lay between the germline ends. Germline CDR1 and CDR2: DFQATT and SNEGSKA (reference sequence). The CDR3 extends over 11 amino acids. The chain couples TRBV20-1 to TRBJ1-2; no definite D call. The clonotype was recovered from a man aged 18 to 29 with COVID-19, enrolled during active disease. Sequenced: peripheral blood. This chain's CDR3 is CSAKQDYGYTF. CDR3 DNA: TGCAGTGCTAAGCAGGACTATGGCTACACCTTC.